The 9 T cell receptor beta chains presented below share a single source sample, sequenced in a study of long-term antiretroviral therapy in people with HIV. immunoSEQ v3.0 was run at survey level. Profiled with immunoSEQ multiplex PCR; TCRdb holds only in-frame clones, not every one. The repertoire holds 26,000 or so clones, with roughly 90% as singletons. The specimen was unsorted PBMCs, collected 2 years after starting antiretroviral therapy. The origin of the receptors is a man aged 45 to 65 with HIV.

The CDR3, as DNA: TGTGCCAGCAGCATAACGGGACTTCAGAACTCTGGAAACACCATATATTTT. Translated: CASSITGLQNSGNTIYF. V is TRBV7-9 and J is TRBJ1-3; TRBD1 is a possible D gene (5 bases). V was trimmed by 5 bases and J by 0 bases, leaving 17 bases between them. Germline CDR1 and CDR2: SEHNR and FQNEAQ (reference sequence). CDR3 length: 17 residues.

V and J are TRBV6-4 and TRBJ2-2, with 7 bases fitting TRBD2. The CDR3 runs 16 residues. The V segment lost 9 bases and the J segment 2 bases; nucleotides outside the gene matches: 12. CDR1 and CDR2 (germline): MRHNA, SNTAGT. The CDR3 DNA reads TGTGCCAGTTCTCTCTTACCGGGGGGTAACACCGGGGAGCTGTTTTTT. It specifies CASSLLPGGNTGELFF.

The chain has TRBV4-2 and TRBJ2-4; no firm D call. Germline V CDR1 and CDR2: LGHNA, YNFKEQ. The CDR3 runs to 18 residues. Trimming stripped 1 base from V and 0 bases from J, with 16 bases between. The CDR3 protein is CASSQGAFIALAKNIQYF. The CDR3 region has the DNA TGTGCCAGCAGCCAAGGGGCCTTTATAGCACTAGCCAAAAACATTCAGTACTTC.

This sequence joins TRBV30 and TRBJ2-1; D uncertain. Looked up from germline, CDR1 is GTSNPN and CDR2 is SVGIG (reference sequence). This CDR3 contains 12 residues. Deletions cut 4 bases from V and 0 bases from J, with 4 bases between. The CDR3 here is CAWTVSYNEQFF. Written as DNA, the CDR3 is TGTGCCTGGACCGTCTCCTACAATGAGCAGTTCTTC.

The chain has TRBV7-6 and TRBJ2-1; D call uncertain. Trimming took 2 bases from V and 8 from J, leaving 4 bases between them. From germline, CDR1 is SGHVS and CDR2 FNYEAQ. CDR3 length: 11 residues. CDR3 region: CASSLNDEQFF. CDR3 nucleotide sequence: TGTGCCAGCAGCTTAAATGATGAGCAGTTCTTC.

The chain combines TRBV7-2 with TRBJ1-5; 10 nucleotides line up with TRBD1. The CDR3 has 18 residues. Trimming removed 1 base from V and 7 bases from J; junction bases left unmatched: 13. The germline V gene has CDR1 SGHTA and CDR2 FQGNSA. The CDR3: CASSLVSFGTGVIQPQHF. CDR3 DNA: TGTGCCAGCAGCTTAGTCTCGTTCGGGACAGGGGTCATCCAGCCCCAGCATTTT.

J is TRBJ2-7 and V is TRBV5-4; tentative D call: TRBD1 (6 bases). The CDR3 loop spans 14 amino acids. Trimming took off 4 bases at V and 7 bases at J, with 18 bases between the two ends. Germline V lookup: CDR1 SGHNT, CDR2 YYREEE (reference sequence). CDR3 residues: CASSPVGGLGEQYF. As DNA, the CDR3 is TGTGCCAGCAGCCCCGTTGGGGGCCTAGGGGAGCAGTACTTC.

The chain couples TRBV6-5 to TRBJ1-1; possible D gene TRBD1, 5 bases. V lost 2 bases to trimming and J lost 1 base, with 8 bases between them. The CDR3 runs to 14 residues. From germline, CDR1 is MNHEY and CDR2 SVGAGI. For the CDR3, the DNA is TGTGCCAGCAGTTACGGGGGGGAGAACACTGAAGCTTTCTTT. It is translated as CASSYGGENTEAFF.

The chain carries TRBV4-3 and TRBJ1-1; 7 nucleotides align to TRBD1. Germline CDR1 is LGHNA and CDR2 is YSLEER. V shed 1 base, J shed 4 bases, and the junction held 6 bases outside the gene matches. The length of the CDR3 is 15 residues. The CDR3 loop reads CASSQALGQRTEAFF. CDR3 nucleotides: TGCGCCAGCAGCCAAGCCTTGGGACAGCGCACTGAAGCTTTCTTT.